This T cell receptor beta chain emerged from a study of blood T cell repertoires in COVID-19. Study overall: Acute and convalescent COVID-19 specimens originated in the United States, Italy and Spain.

Germline V CDR1 and CDR2: SGHRS, YFSETQ. V gave up 0 bases and J gave up 8 bases, with 9 bases separating them. The CDR3 totals 14 residues. In the source study's methods: Estimation of nucleated cell counts relied on the amplification of reference gene primers. Produced via immunoSEQ multiplex PCR; TCRdb's table is partial and in-frame only. V and J calls and clone size are those listed in that table; D and trimming were worked out from the DNA. The data hold about 370,000 clones, with 80% to 90% observed a single time. Cohorts were based on clinical histories the participants reported. Recovered Cohort 3 donors showed two negative PCRs, clearance, or symptom resolution.

The rearrangement joins TRBV5-1 to TRBJ1-6; D call uncertain. Sequencing was carried out using PBMCs or T cells enriched from blood (not recorded which). This TCR came from a young man who had recovered from COVID-19. The CDR3 region has the DNA TGCGCCAGCAGCTTGGCGTCAGTGGATTCACCCCTCCACTTT. It yields the protein CASSLASVDSPLHF.